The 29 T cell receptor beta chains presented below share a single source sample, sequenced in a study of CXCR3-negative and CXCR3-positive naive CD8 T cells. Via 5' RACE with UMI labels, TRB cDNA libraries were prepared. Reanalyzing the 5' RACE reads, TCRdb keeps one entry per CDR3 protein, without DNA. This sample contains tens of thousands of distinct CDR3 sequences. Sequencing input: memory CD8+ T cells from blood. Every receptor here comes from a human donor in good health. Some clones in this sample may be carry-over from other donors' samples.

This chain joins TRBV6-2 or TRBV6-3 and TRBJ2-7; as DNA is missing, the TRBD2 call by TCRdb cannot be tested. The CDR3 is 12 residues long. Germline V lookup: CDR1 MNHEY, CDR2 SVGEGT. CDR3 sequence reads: CASSYEGYEQYF.

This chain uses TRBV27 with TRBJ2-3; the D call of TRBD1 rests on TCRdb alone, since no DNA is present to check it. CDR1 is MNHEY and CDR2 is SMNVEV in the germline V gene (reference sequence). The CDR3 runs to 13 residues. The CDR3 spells CATWDHITDTQYF.

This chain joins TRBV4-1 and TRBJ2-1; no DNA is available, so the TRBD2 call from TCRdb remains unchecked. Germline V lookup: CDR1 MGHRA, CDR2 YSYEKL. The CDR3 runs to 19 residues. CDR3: CASSQDTPFGAGGHNEQFF.

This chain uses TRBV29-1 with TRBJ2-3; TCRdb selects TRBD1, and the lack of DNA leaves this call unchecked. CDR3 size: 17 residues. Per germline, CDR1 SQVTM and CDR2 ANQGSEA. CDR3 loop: CSVLGLIVRAGTDTQYF.

This CDR3 reads CASSPLPSGRPEAFF. The chain is built from TRBV7-3 and TRBJ1-1. The CDR3 runs to 15 residues. Germline loops: CDR1 SGHTA, CDR2 FQGTGA.

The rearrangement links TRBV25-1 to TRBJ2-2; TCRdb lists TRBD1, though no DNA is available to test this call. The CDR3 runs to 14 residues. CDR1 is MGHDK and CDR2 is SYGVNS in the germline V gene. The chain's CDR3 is CASSAGTDSGELFF.

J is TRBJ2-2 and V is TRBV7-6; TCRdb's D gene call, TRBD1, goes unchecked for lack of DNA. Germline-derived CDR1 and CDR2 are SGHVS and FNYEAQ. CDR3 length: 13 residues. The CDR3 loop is CASSPPGAGELFF.

This chain's CDR3 is CASSHEGWTDTQYF. This chain uses TRBV3-1 with TRBJ2-3. This CDR3 contains 14 residues. Per germline, CDR1 LGHDT and CDR2 YNNKEL (reference sequence).

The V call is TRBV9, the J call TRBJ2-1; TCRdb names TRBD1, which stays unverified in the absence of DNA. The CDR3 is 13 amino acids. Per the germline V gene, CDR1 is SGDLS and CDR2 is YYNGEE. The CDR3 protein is CASSVAKGAEQFF. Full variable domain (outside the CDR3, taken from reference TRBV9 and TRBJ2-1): DSGVTQTPKHLITATGQRVTLRCSPRSGDLSVYWYQQSLDQGLQFLIQYYNGEERAKGNILERFSAQQFPDLHSELNLSSLELGDSALYFCASSVAKGAEQFFGPGTRLTVL.

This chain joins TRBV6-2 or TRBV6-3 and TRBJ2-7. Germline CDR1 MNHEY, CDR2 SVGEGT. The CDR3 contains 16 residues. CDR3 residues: CASSYPDEGLWNGQYF.

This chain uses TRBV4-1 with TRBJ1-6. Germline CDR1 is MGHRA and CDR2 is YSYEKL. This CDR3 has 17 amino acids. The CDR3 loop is CASSQDPWPLHNSPLHF.

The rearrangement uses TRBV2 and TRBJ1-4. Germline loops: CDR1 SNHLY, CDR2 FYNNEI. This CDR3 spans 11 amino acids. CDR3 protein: CASGVGEKLFF.

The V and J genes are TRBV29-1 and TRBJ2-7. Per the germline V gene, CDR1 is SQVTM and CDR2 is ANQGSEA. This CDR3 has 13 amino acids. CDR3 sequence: CSVEVSSAYEQYF.

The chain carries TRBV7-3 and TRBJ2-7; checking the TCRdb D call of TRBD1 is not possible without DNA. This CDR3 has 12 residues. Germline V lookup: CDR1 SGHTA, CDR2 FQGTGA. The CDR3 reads CASSLGRGEQYF. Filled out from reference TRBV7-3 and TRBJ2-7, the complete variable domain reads GAGVSQTPSNKVTEKGKYVELRCDPISGHTALYWYRQSLGQGPEFLIYFQGTGAADDSGLPNDRFFAVRPEGSVSTLKIQRTERGDSAVYLCASSLGRGEQYFGPGTRLTVT.

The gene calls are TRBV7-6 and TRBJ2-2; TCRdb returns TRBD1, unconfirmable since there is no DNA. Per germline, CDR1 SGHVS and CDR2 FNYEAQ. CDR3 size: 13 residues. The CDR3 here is CASSDRPGGELFF.

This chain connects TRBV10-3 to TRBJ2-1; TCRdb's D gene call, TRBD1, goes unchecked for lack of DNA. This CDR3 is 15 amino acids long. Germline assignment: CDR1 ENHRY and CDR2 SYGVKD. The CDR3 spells CAIKGGGSSYNEQFF.

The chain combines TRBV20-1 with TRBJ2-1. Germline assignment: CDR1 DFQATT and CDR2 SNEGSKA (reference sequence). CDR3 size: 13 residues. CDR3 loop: CSSKPISYNEQFF.

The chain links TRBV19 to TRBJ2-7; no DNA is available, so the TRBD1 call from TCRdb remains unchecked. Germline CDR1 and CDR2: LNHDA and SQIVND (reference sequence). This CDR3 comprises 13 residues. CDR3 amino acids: CASRDTGTYEQYF. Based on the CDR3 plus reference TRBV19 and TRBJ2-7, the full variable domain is DGGITQSPKYLFRKEGQNVTLSCEQNLNHDAMYWYRQDPGQGLRLIYYSQIVNDFQKGDIAEGYSVSREKKESFPLTVTSAQKNPTAFYLCASRDTGTYEQYFGPGTRLTVT.

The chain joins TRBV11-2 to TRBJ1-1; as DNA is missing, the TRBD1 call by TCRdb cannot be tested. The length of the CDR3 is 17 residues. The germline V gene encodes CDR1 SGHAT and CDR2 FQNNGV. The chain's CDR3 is CASRIGWGQGETTEAFF.

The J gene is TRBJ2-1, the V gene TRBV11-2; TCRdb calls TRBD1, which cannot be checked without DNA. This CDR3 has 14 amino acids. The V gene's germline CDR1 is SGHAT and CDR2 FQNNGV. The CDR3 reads CASSSKGGPSEQFF.

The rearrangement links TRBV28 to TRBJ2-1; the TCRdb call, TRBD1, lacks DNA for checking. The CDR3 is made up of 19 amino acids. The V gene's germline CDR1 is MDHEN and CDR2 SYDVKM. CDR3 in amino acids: CASSLSPTQGSGGGDEQFF. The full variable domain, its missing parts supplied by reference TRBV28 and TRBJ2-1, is DVKVTQSSRYLVKRTGEKVFLECVQDMDHENMFWYRQDPGLGLRLIYFSYDVKMKEKGDIPEGYSVSREKKERFSLILESASTNQTSMYLCASSLSPTQGSGGGDEQFFGPGTRLTVL.

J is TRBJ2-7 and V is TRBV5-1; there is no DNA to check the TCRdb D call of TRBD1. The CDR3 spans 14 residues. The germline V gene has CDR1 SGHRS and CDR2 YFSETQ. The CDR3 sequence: CASSSPGRYYEQYF.

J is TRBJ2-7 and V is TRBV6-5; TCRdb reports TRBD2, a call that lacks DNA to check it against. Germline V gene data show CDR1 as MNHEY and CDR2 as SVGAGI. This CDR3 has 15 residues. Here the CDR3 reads CASRFTSGGKYEQYF.

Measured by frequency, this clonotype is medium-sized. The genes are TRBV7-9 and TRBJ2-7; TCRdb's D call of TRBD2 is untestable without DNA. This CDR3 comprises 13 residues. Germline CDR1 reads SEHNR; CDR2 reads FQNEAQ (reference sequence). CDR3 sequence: CASSPGPTYEQYF.

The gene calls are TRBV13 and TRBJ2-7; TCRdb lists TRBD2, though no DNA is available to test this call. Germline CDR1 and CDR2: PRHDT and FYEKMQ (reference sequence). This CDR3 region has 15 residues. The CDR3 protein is CASRILRTSGYEQYF.

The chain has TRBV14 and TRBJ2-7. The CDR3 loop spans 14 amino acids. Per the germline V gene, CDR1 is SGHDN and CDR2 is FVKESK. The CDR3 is CASSQETDPYEQYF.

The CDR3 reads CASGQGNEKLFF. V is TRBV9 and J is TRBJ1-4; TCRdb proposes TRBD1, but this gene call is untestable without DNA. The CDR3 is 12 amino acids. CDR1 is SGDLS and CDR2 is YYNGEE in the germline V gene.

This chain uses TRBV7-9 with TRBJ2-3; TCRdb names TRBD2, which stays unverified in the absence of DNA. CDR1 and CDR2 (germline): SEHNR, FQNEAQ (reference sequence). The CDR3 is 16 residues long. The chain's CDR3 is CASSQRTSGDLDTQYF. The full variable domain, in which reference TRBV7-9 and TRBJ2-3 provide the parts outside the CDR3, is DTGVSQNPRHKITKRGQNVTFRCDPISEHNRLYWYRQTLGQGPEFLTYFQNEAQLEKSRLLSDRFSAERPKGSFSTLEIQRTEQGDSAMYLCASSQRTSGDLDTQYFGPGTRLTVL.

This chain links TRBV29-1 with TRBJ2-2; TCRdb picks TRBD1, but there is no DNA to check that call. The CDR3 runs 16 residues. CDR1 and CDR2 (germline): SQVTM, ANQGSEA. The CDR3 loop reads CSVEFLGTGDTGELFF.